This TCR beta chain was profiled in a study of cytomegalovirus exposure and HLA in healthy donors. There are 15 residues in the CDR3. The V and J ends lost 2 bases and 8 bases, in that order; junction bases with no gene match: 7. CDR1 MNHNY and CDR2 SVGAGI come from the germline V gene (reference sequence). PCR primers comprised 60 Vbeta and 13 Jbeta primers. Profiling relied on immunoSEQ multiplex PCR, and the TCRdb table lists in-frame clones only, not all of them. The table includes some 120,000 clones, roughly 10% detected once. This clone was counted only a few times. The target antigen is unknown. Overall study findings and caveats: In a later analysis, common viral pathogens appeared linked to several of the most significant clusters. The study labeled fewer than 200 TCR beta chains cytomegalovirus-associated. It was reported that TCR beta sequences correctly inferred the HLA-A and HLA-B alleles for most subjects.

Input material: PBMCs. The chain is built from TRBV6-6 and TRBJ1-4, with 8 bases matching TRBD1. The receptor was derived from a woman under 30 in good health and CMV-seropositive. The CDR3 region has the DNA TGTGCCAGCAGTTACCCGGTAACAGGGGGAGAAAAACTGTTTTTT. Encoded protein: CASSYPVTGGEKLFF.